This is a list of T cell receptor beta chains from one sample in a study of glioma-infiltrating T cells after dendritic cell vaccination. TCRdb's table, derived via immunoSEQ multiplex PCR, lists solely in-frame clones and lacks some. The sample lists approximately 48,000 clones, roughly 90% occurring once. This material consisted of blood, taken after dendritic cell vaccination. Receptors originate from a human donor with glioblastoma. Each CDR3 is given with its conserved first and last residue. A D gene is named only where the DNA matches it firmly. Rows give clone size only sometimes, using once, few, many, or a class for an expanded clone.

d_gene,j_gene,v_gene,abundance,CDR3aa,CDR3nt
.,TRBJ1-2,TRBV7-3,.,CASSLWDGGGYTF,TGTGCCAGCAGCTTATGGGATGGAGGTGGCTACACCTTC
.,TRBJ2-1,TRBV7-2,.,CASSSLERRDEQFF,TGTGCCAGCAGCTCCCTTGAGAGGCGGGACGAGCAGTTCTTC
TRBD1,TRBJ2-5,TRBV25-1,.,CASSEWATGYNEETQYF,TGTGCCAGCAGTGAATGGGCGACAGGGTACAACGAGGAGACCCAGTACTTC
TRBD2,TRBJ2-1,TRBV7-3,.,CASSTSGSSYNEQFF,TGTGCCAGCAGCACTAGCGGGAGCTCCTACAATGAGCAGTTCTTC
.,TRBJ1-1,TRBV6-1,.,CASSSSGGRAEAFF,TGTGCCAGCAGTTCCTCCGGGGGGAGGGCTGAAGCTTTCTTT
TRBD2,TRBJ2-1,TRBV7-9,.,CASSAQGLAGVNEQFF,TGTGCCAGCAGCGCGCAGGGACTAGCGGGAGTCAATGAGCAGTTCTTC
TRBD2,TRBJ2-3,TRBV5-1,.,CASALGTSVRTDTQYF,TGCGCCAGCGCATTGGGGACTAGCGTTCGCACAGATACGCAGTATTTT
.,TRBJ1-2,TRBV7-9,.,CASSFGGVGYGYTF,TGTGCCAGCAGCTTTGGAGGGGTCGGCTATGGCTACACCTTC
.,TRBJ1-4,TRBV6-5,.,CASSYRQGSTNEKLFF,TGTGCCAGCAGTTACCGTCAGGGGTCAACTAATGAAAAACTGTTTTTT
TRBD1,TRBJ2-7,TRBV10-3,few,CAIADRAEQYF,TGTGCCATCGCGGACAGGGCCGAGCAGTACTTC
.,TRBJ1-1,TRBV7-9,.,CASSLNGRETEAFF,TGTGCCAGCAGCCTCAATGGAAGGGAGACTGAAGCTTTCTTT
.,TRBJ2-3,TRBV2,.,CASSVLGSTDTQYF,TGTGCCAGCAGTGTTTTGGGCAGCACAGATACGCAGTATTTT
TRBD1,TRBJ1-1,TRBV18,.,CASSWGTGNTEAFF,TGTGCCAGCTCTTGGGGGACAGGGAACACTGAAGCTTTCTTT
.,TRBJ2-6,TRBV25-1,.,CATRSAGANALTF,TGTGCCACGAGGAGCGCTGGGGCCAACGCCCTGACTTTC
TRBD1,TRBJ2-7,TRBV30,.,CAWRDRDFYYEQYF,TGTGCCTGGAGGGACAGGGATTTTTACTACGAGCAGTACTTC
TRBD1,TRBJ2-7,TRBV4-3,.,CASSQSGDRDGEQYF,TGCGCCAGCAGCCAAAGTGGGGACAGGGATGGCGAGCAGTACTTC
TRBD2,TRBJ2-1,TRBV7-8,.,CASSRPLAGGNNEQFF,TGTGCCAGCAGCAGGCCCCTAGCGGGAGGAAACAATGAGCAGTTCTTC
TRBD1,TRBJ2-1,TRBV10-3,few,CATQGQRDEQFF,TGTGCCACCCAGGGACAGAGAGATGAGCAGTTCTTC
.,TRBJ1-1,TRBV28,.,CASSPPGQLMNTEAFF,TGTGCCAGCAGTCCCCCCGGACAACTAATGAACACTGAAGCTTTCTTT
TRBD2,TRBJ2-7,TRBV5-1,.,CASSPGLAGAQPIYEQYF,TGCGCCAGCAGCCCGGGACTAGCGGGCGCCCAACCCATTTACGAGCAGTACTTC
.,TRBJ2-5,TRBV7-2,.,CASSLSWISLETQYF,TGTGCCAGCAGCTTATCGTGGATTAGCTTAGAGACCCAGTACTTC
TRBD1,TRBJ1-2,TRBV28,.,CASSTPLRQGDYTF,TGTGCCAGCAGCACTCCATTAAGACAGGGTGACTACACCTTC
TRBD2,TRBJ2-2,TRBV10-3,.,CAIQGLENTGELFF,TGTGCCATACAGGGACTAGAAAACACCGGGGAGCTGTTTTTT
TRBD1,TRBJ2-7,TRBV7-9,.,CASRVGQGSYEQYF,TGTGCCAGCAGGGTAGGACAGGGTTCGTACGAGCAGTACTTC
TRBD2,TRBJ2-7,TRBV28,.,CASSPRGLGDYEQYF,TGTGCCAGCAGTCCCCGGGGACTAGGGGACTACGAGCAGTACTTC